A single sample gave rise to the 20 T cell receptor beta chains below, sequenced in a study of CD8+CD57+ T cells in acquired aplastic anemia (dated by TCRdb to about 2018). TCRdb records Illumina HiSeq 2000 as the sequencer. Genomic DNA served as template for TCR beta VDJ combination and CDR3 sequence profiling. In-frame beta chains were kept once TCRdb had trimmed the public reads at Q25 with fastp and called clones with MiXCR. Entries are consolidated by CDR3 protein sequence, retaining the most common genes and DNA. In this sample the table shows about 130,000 distinct CDR3 sequences, more than 40% of which occur a single time. 2.5% of the sample lies in the top ten. The sample consisted of sorted CD4+, CD8+, or CD8+CD57+ T cells (not recorded which) from PBMCs. These receptors came from a human donor in good health, serving as a control.

This sequence joins TRBV12-3 or TRBV12-4 and TRBJ2-3; TRBD2 matches 12 bases. The V segment lost 5 bases and the J segment 6 bases; nucleotides outside the gene matches: 9. The CDR3 contains 16 residues. The CDR3 loop is CASSPSGGAGTDTQYF. DNA of the CDR3: TGTGCCAGCAGTCCTAGCGGGGGGGCAGGGACGGATACGCAGTATTTT.

This clonotype was seen a handful of times. At one boundary the junction diverges from the germline segment, which might be a read error. The chain carries TRBV5-1 and TRBJ1-1; D is ambiguous. The length of the CDR3 is 13 residues. From germline, CDR1 is SGHRS and CDR2 YFSETQ. Written as DNA, the CDR3 is TGCGCCAGCGGCTTGGGTGCGAACACTGAAGCTTTCTTT. It codes for CASGLGANTEAFF. Full variable domain (rest looked up from reference TRBV5-1 and TRBJ1-1): KAGVTQTPRYLIKTRGQQVTLSCSPISGHRSVSWYQQTPGQGLQFLFEYFSETQRNKGNFPGRFSGRQFSNSRSEMNVSTLELGDSALYLCASGLGANTEAFFGQGTRLTVV.

The chain links TRBV25-1 to TRBJ2-2, with 10 bases fitting TRBD1. This CDR3 is 14 amino acids long. Trimming cost V 5 bases and J 6 bases; bases outside gene matches: 3. Germline V gene data show CDR1 as MGHDK and CDR2 as SYGVNS. This CDR3 reads CASSLGQGAGELFF. In DNA, the CDR3 is TGTGCCAGCAGTTTAGGACAGGGGGCCGGGGAGCTGTTTTTT.

This clonotype was detected a few times. V and J are TRBV30 and TRBJ1-2; 7 positions agree with TRBD1. J gave up 2 bases and V 4 bases, and 7 bases lay outside the gene matches. CDR3 length equals 14 residues. Germline CDR1 reads GTSNPN; CDR2 reads SVGIG (reference sequence). CDR3 sequence (DNA): TGTGCCTGGATACAAGGCAGGGGGAACTATGGCTACACCTTC. Encoded protein: CAWIQGRGNYGYTF. The variable domain in full, with the rest retrieved from reference TRBV30 and TRBJ1-2, is SQTIHQWPATLVQPVGSPLSLECTVEGTSNPNLYWYRQAAGRGLQLLFYSVGIGQISSEVPQNLSASRPQDRQFILSSKKLLLSDSGFYLCAWIQGRGNYGYTFGSGTRLTVV.

This clonotype came up many times. The chain links TRBV12-3 or TRBV12-4 to TRBJ2-2; weak D call: TRBD1 (6 bases). V lost 6 bases and J lost 0, with 11 bases in between. There are 15 residues in the CDR3. DNA for the CDR3: TGTGCCAGCAGAACCGGGACAACGAACACCGGGGAGCTGTTTTTT. As protein: CASRTGTTNTGELFF.

This chain uses TRBV29-1 with TRBJ1-1; D might be TRBD1 (5 bases). V lost 0 bases and J 6 bases, leaving 8 bases between the germline ends. The CDR3 is 12 amino acids. Germline V gene data show CDR1 as SQVTM and CDR2 as ANQGSEA. The CDR3 region has the DNA TGCAGCGTTGAAGACAGGGACCCTGAAGCTTTCTTT. Translated, it gives CSVEDRDPEAFF. The full variable domain, rest sourced from reference TRBV29-1 and TRBJ1-1, is SAVISQKPSRDICQRGTSLTIQCQVDSQVTMMFWYRQQPGQSLTLIATANQGSEATYESGFVIDKFPISRPNLTFSTLTVSNMSPEDSSIYLCSVEDRDPEAFFGQGTRLTVV.

This clonotype came up many times. The chain carries TRBV5-1 and TRBJ1-3; 7 positions agree with TRBD1. Germline values: CDR1 SGHRS, CDR2 YFSETQ. This CDR3 has 13 amino acids. The V gene end was trimmed by 4 bases and the J gene end by 8 bases; junction bases not matched to a gene: 6. The CDR3 coding sequence is TGCGCCAGCAGCCTAGACCAGGGGGACACCATATATTTT. Protein sequence: CASSLDQGDTIYF.

V and J are TRBV7-6 and TRBJ1-4; 7 nucleotides line up with TRBD1. The germline CDR1 and CDR2 sequences are SGHVS and FNYEAQ. Unmatched junction bases numbered 16, after V lost 11 bases and J lost 7 bases. This CDR3 spans 15 amino acids. The DNA of the CDR3 is TGTGCCTGCGGCTCCACGACAGGGAGGGTTGAAAAACTGTTTTTT. It yields the protein CACGSTTGRVEKLFF.

This clonotype was picked up one time. The rearrangement joins TRBV20-1 to TRBJ2-5; D might be TRBD2 (5 bases). Germline V gene data show CDR1 as DFQATT and CDR2 as SNEGSKA (reference sequence). Trimming removed 5 bases from V and 3 bases from J, with 10 bases in between. The CDR3 has 12 residues. The CDR3 loop reads CSAPTNEETQYF. CDR3 DNA: TGCAGTGCTCCGACTAACGAAGAGACCCAGTACTTC.

In this sample, this clonotype turned up many times. The chain recombines TRBV12-3 or TRBV12-4 with TRBJ2-1; 8 nucleotides match TRBD2. This CDR3 is 15 amino acids long. V dropped 6 bases and J dropped 0; count of bases not matched to a gene: 4. The DNA for the CDR3 is TGTGCCAGCAGCCGCAGCGGGGGCTCCTACAATGAGCAGTTCTTC. Encoded protein: CASSRSGGSYNEQFF.

This clonotype is labeled as medium-sized (0.01 to 0.1%). V usage is TRBV29-1 and J usage is TRBJ2-5; 10 bases are a match to TRBD1. The trim removed 4 bases at V and 4 bases at J, leaving 3 bases unmatched. There are 13 residues in the CDR3. The germline V gene has CDR1 SQVTM and CDR2 ANQGSEA. The DNA for the CDR3 is TGCAGCGTTGGAAGGACAGGGGGAGAGACCCAGTACTTC. Amino acids: CSVGRTGGETQYF. The entire variable domain, with the rest obtained from reference TRBV29-1 and TRBJ2-5, is as follows: SAVISQKPSRDICQRGTSLTIQCQVDSQVTMMFWYRQQPGQSLTLIATANQGSEATYESGFVIDKFPISRPNLTFSTLTVSNMSPEDSSIYLCSVGRTGGETQYFGPGTRLLVL.

The chain carries TRBV7-2 and TRBJ1-1; D is perhaps TRBD1 (6 bases). The ends were cut back, 4 bases at V and 4 bases at J, with 10 bases in the middle. Per the germline V gene, CDR1 is SGHTA and CDR2 is FQGNSA. The length of the CDR3 is 13 residues. The CDR3 sequence: CASSSTGRTEAFF. The DNA of the CDR3 is TGTGCCAGCAGCTCAACAGGGCGCACTGAAGCTTTCTTT.

With respect to this clonotype: Lacking the conserved final phenylalanine or tryptophan, this CDR3 likely reflects a read error. The chain uses TRBV5-4 and TRBJ1-1; 9 bases map to TRBD1. Germline trimming cut 4 bases from V and 5 bases from J; bases unmatched to any gene: 6. Germline V gene lookup returns CDR1 SGHNT and CDR2 YYREEE (reference sequence). The CDR3 runs 14 residues. The CDR3 sequence is CASSKGQGGTEAFL. CDR3 coding DNA: TGTGCCAGCAGCAAGGGACAGGGAGGGACTGAAGCTTTCCTT.

V gene TRBV19 combines with J gene TRBJ1-1; tentatively, D is TRBD1 (5 bases). Germline assignment: CDR1 LNHDA and CDR2 SQIVND (reference sequence). V lost 3 bases, J lost 0 bases, and 11 bases lay in between. CDR3 length equals 15 residues. CDR3 bases: TGTGCCAGTAGTATGCGACAGAGTATGAACACTGAAGCTTTCTTT. Translated, it gives CASSMRQSMNTEAFF.

This clonotype was seen at least ten times. This chain connects TRBV5-1 to TRBJ2-5, with TRBD2 matching 13 bases. Trimming cost V 2 bases and J 5 bases; bases outside gene matches: 6. Germline V gene sequence: CDR1 SGHRS, CDR2 YFSETQ. This CDR3 has 16 residues. Here the CDR3 DNA reads TGCGCCAGCAGCTTAACTAGCGGGGGGGCTGGGGAGACCCAGTACTTC. It codes for CASSLTSGGAGETQYF.

V usage is TRBV2 and J usage is TRBJ2-5, with TRBD2 identical over 9 bases. Trimming cost V 1 base and J 3 bases; bases outside gene matches: 3. Looked up from germline, CDR1 is SNHLY and CDR2 is FYNNEI. This CDR3 spans 15 amino acids. The chain's CDR3 is CASSEGGGAKETQYF. The CDR3 DNA follows: TGTGCCAGCAGTGAAGGCGGGGGGGCCAAAGAGACCCAGTACTTC.

V gene TRBV10-1 combines with J gene TRBJ2-1; 8 bases fit TRBD2. Germline V lookup: CDR1 WNHNN, CDR2 SYGVQD (reference sequence). The V and J ends lost 4 bases and 5 bases, in that order; junction bases with no gene match: 10. This CDR3 contains 16 residues. The CDR3 region is CASSGRTGGKDNEQFF. The CDR3 region has the DNA TGCGCCAGCAGTGGGAGAACGGGGGGGAAGGACAATGAGCAGTTCTTC.

The rearrangement links TRBV6-2 or TRBV6-3 to TRBJ2-5, with 9 positions matching TRBD1. The CDR3 is 16 residues long. V lost 2 bases, J lost 2 bases, and 6 bases stayed unmatched. Germline assignment: CDR1 MNHEY and CDR2 SVGEGT. DNA of the CDR3: TGTGCCAGCAGTTACGGGACAGGGAATTCGCAAGAGACCCAGTACTTC. This encodes CASSYGTGNSQETQYF.

V usage is TRBV24-1 and J usage is TRBJ2-7; TRBD1 matches 11 bases. Germline V gene lookup returns CDR1 KGHDR and CDR2 SFDVKD. The CDR3 spans 11 residues. The CDR3 here is CWTGGYDEQYF. The CDR3 nucleotides are TGTTGGACAGGGGGCTACGACGAGCAGTACTTC.

This clonotype is medium-sized (0.01 to 0.1%) by share. The gene calls are TRBV29-1 and TRBJ1-6, with 8 bases fitting TRBD1. The germline CDR1 and CDR2 sequences are SQVTM and ANQGSEA. This CDR3 spans 17 amino acids. The V segment lost 6 bases and the J segment 9 bases; nucleotides outside the gene matches: 19. The CDR3 coding sequence is TGCAGCGTATCCGAGACAGGGGATTCCGCCCGTGGTTCACCCCTCCACTTT. Its translation is CSVSETGDSARGSPLHF.